Reported below is one TCR beta chain. Germline CDR1 SNHLY, CDR2 FYNNEI. V lost 9 bases and J lost 9, with 12 bases in between. The CDR3 is 11 residues long. The data originate from a study of cytomegalovirus exposure and HLA in healthy donors. Study background: The Caucasian-associated ancestry cluster held more than 80% of 300 to 500 genotyped donors.

The PCR contained 60 Vbeta and 13 Jbeta primers. Produced via immunoSEQ multiplex PCR; TCRdb's table is partial and in-frame only. The profile shows about 200,000 clones, about four fifths of them singletons. This chain joins TRBV2 and TRBJ2-1, with TRBD1 as a possible D gene (6 bases). The sequencing input was PBMCs. This receptor was obtained from a man aged 35-49 years in good health and CMV-seropositive. CDR3 DNA: TGTGCCAGTCGCCAGGACAGTGAGCAGTTCTTC. Its protein is CASRQDSEQFF.